The T cell receptor beta chain described here comes from a study of OX40 agonist ivuxolimab in advanced cancers. The wider study: Participants averaged 60 years of age (range about 23 to 79) and were 75% to 90% male. Partial responses occurred in Three dose-escalation patients, one with hepatocellular carcinoma and two with cutaneous melanoma. The study, taken as a whole, reports: People who partly responded at 0.1-3.0 mg/kg had some of the least clonal expansion seen.

Patients had blood sampled at baseline and again on cycle 4 day 1 and cycle 7 day 1. V lost 6 bases and J 2 bases, leaving 19 bases between the germline ends. The CDR3 extends over 16 amino acids. Germline CDR1 SGHVS, CDR2 FQNEAQ. Clones were sequenced by immunoSEQ multiplex PCR, and TCRdb holds only the in-frame ones, with some missing. The sample lists about 88,000 clones, around nine tenths occurring once. Worth noting for this clone: As yet, its antigen is unknown.

The input for sequencing was CD4+ or CD8+ T cells sorted from blood, taken in a trial of the OX40 agonist ivuxolimab. The receptor was isolated from an adult with an advanced solid tumor such as melanoma, head and neck, liver or kidney cancer. The rearrangement links TRBV7-8 to TRBJ2-5; the D gene could be TRBD1 or TRBD2 (6 bases each). The CDR3 bases are TGTGCCAGCAGTCCGGGATGGGGGGCTAGGCAAGAGACCCAGTACTTC. It specifies CASSPGWGARQETQYF.